These T cell receptor beta chains were read from a single sample in a study of T cells after yellow fever vaccination. Each CDR3 protein is one row after TCRdb ran MiXCR on the 5' RACE reads. The sample lists a few hundred thousand distinct CDR3 sequences; 8.5% to 10% were seen once. Sequences were derived from PBMCs, sampled on the day of the first yellow fever vaccination. The receptors stem from a man between 18 and 29 years old who received the YFV17D yellow fever vaccine. CDR3s include the opening cysteine and the closing phenylalanine or tryptophan. The D gene is left open where the match is weak. Expanded clones get a size class; other rows say once, few or many, or leave the size out.

clone_size j_call d_call v_call cdr3_aa cdr3_nt
- TRBJ2-7 - TRBV4-1 CASSQPTSGYEQYF TGCGCCAGCAGCCAACCGACCTCCGGCTACGAGCAGTACTTC
few TRBJ1-1 TRBD1 TRBV12-3/TRBV12-4 CASSPDRGWVAEAFF TGTGCCAGCAGTCCGGACAGGGGCTGGGTTGCTGAAGCTTTCTTT
few TRBJ1-1 - TRBV2 CASSEEVEAFF TGTGCCAGCAGTGAAGAGGTTGAAGCTTTCTTT
- TRBJ1-2 - TRBV7-2 CASSFSTASNYGYTF TGTGCCAGCAGCTTTTCGACAGCCTCAAACTATGGCTACACCTTC
many TRBJ2-7 - TRBV12-3/TRBV12-4 CASSWEGGYEQYF TGTGCCAGCAGTTGGGAAGGGGGCTACGAGCAGTACTTC
- TRBJ2-3 - TRBV6-1 CASSPVSESTDTQYF TGTGCCAGCAGTCCGGTTAGCGAGAGCACAGATACGCAGTATTTT
- TRBJ1-5 - TRBV10-2 CASSESLGGSNQPQHF TGCGCCAGCAGTGAGTCTCTGGGGGGTAGCAATCAGCCCCAGCATTTT
- TRBJ1-5 - TRBV7-6 CASSLGGRVRQPQHF TGTGCCAGCAGCTTAGGCGGTAGGGTCCGGCAGCCCCAGCATTTT
many TRBJ2-1 TRBD1 TRBV5-1 CASSRIGQGRGNEQFF TGCGCCAGCAGCCGAATAGGACAGGGGAGGGGGAATGAGCAGTTCTTC
few TRBJ2-3 TRBD2 TRBV4-3 CASSQGPRGTSGSTDTQYF TGCGCCAGCAGCCAAGGCCCCCGAGGAACTAGCGGTAGCACAGATACGCAGTATTTT
- TRBJ2-3 TRBD2 TRBV7-9 CASRQPGLAGFTDTQYF TGTGCCAGCAGACAGCCGGGACTAGCGGGTTTCACAGATACGCAGTATTTT
few TRBJ2-6 TRBD1 TRBV11-1 CASSLHRKGQASSGANVLTF TGTGCCAGCAGCTTACATCGGAAAGGACAGGCCTCCTCTGGGGCCAACGTCCTGACTTTC
few TRBJ2-5 - TRBV20-1 CSAAGTGKETQYF TGCAGTGCTGCGGGGACGGGTAAAGAGACCCAGTACTTC
few TRBJ1-5 - TRBV5-6 CASSLGEGVNQPQHF TGTGCCAGCAGCTTGGGCGAAGGGGTGAATCAGCCCCAGCATTTT
- TRBJ1-2 - TRBV4-3 CASSPLAGNYGYTF TGCGCCAGCAGTCCCCTGGCGGGTAACTATGGCTACACCTTC
- TRBJ1-1 - TRBV20-1 CSATPRNTEAFF TGCAGTGCCACTCCCCGGAACACTGAAGCTTTCTTT
many TRBJ2-1 TRBD1 TRBV5-1 CASSRGTGYNEQFF TGCGCCAGCAGCCGTGGGACAGGATACAATGAGCAGTTCTTC
many TRBJ2-4 TRBD2 TRBV4-2 CASSPGLAGGRFLAKNIQYF TGTGCCAGCAGCCCTGGACTAGCGGGGGGACGCTTCCTTGCCAAAAACATTCAGTACTTC
few TRBJ1-1 TRBD1 TRBV11-2 CASSLQGQNTEAFF TGTGCCAGCAGCCTACAGGGGCAGAACACTGAAGCTTTCTTT
few TRBJ1-3 - TRBV10-3 CAISGVGTSGNTIYF TGTGCCATCAGTGGGGTTGGGACCTCTGGAAACACCATATATTTT
few TRBJ1-2 TRBD1 TRBV5-1 CASSAGQQFNYGYTF TGCGCCAGCAGCGCGGGACAGCAATTTAACTATGGCTACACCTTC
- TRBJ2-7 TRBD2 TRBV6-2/TRBV6-3 CASSPAVAGVYEQYF TGTGCCAGCAGTCCGGCAGTAGCGGGGGTCTACGAGCAGTACTTC
- TRBJ2-2 TRBD2 TRBV24-1 CATGLAGTGELFF TGTGCCACGGGACTAGCAGGTACCGGGGAGCTGTTTTTT
- TRBJ1-5 TRBD1 TRBV12-3/TRBV12-4 CASSPRGLQHQPQHF TGTGCCAGCAGCCCCAGGGGGTTACAGCATCAGCCCCAGCATTTT
- TRBJ1-5 - TRBV6-1 CASSVFWISNQPQHF TGTGCCAGCAGTGTGTTTTGGATCAGCAATCAGCCCCAGCATTTT
few TRBJ2-3 TRBD2 TRBV30 CAWSKGLASTDTQYF TGTGCCTGGAGTAAGGGACTAGCATCGACAGATACGCAGTATTTT
- TRBJ1-5 - TRBV12-3/TRBV12-4 CASSGYRVDQPQHF TGTGCCAGCAGTGGATACAGGGTCGATCAGCCCCAGCATTTT
many TRBJ2-3 - TRBV28 CASSLSGPTDTQYF TGTGCCAGCAGTTTATCCGGACCAACAGATACGCAGTATTTT
few TRBJ2-1 TRBD2 TRBV4-1 CASSQEGTTNEQFF TGCGCCAGCAGCCAAGAAGGGACTACCAATGAGCAGTTCTTC
few TRBJ1-2 - TRBV28 CASSFRDYGYTF TGTGCCAGCAGTTTCAGGGACTATGGCTACACCTTC
many TRBJ1-4 TRBD1 TRBV7-2 CASTRGQLNEKLFF TGTGCCAGCACCAGGGGACAGTTAAATGAAAAACTGTTTTTT
few TRBJ2-1 TRBD2 TRBV27 CASSLDTSGIYNEQFF TGTGCCAGCAGTTTAGATACTAGCGGGATTTACAATGAGCAGTTCTTC
- TRBJ2-7 - TRBV27 CASSHNGQTYEQYF TGTGCCAGCAGTCATAATGGACAGACCTACGAGCAGTACTTC
many TRBJ2-2 TRBD2 TRBV7-2 CASSPKRGNTGELFF TGTGCCAGCAGCCCCAAGCGGGGGAACACCGGGGAGCTGTTTTTT
many TRBJ2-5 - TRBV5-4 CASSSLFGGQETQYF TGTGCCAGCAGCTCGCTCTTTGGTGGGCAAGAGACCCAGTACTTC
- TRBJ1-2 TRBD1 TRBV5-5 CASSLGQGASGYTF TGTGCCAGCAGCCTGGGACAGGGGGCAAGTGGCTACACCTTC
few TRBJ1-1 TRBD1 TRBV6-6 CASSRQGRFEAFF TGTGCCAGCAGCCGACAGGGGCGTTTCGAAGCTTTCTTT
few TRBJ2-7 - TRBV2 CASSEVGATGSYEQYF TGTGCCAGCAGTGAAGTGGGGGCTACGGGGAGTTACGAGCAGTACTTC
few TRBJ1-1 - TRBV28 CASEGSEAFF TGTGCCAGCGAAGGGTCTGAAGCTTTCTTT
few TRBJ2-2 - TRBV5-1 CASSLVGGATRELFF TGCGCCAGCAGCTTGGTTGGGGGCGCTACCCGGGAGCTGTTTTTT
many TRBJ2-1 - TRBV4-3 CASSPRTGRDAEQFF TGCGCCAGCAGCCCTAGGACAGGGAGGGATGCTGAGCAGTTCTTC
- TRBJ2-1 - TRBV20-1 CSAMAKAIEFF TGCAGTGCTATGGCAAAGGCGATTGAGTTCTTC
- TRBJ1-4 - TRBV18 CASSASQGGANEKLFF TGTGCCAGCTCAGCGTCCCAGGGAGGGGCCAATGAAAAACTGTTTTTT
- TRBJ2-3 - TRBV27 CASSQGARSTDTQYF TGTGCCAGCAGTCAAGGGGCCCGATCTACAGATACGCAGTATTTT
- TRBJ2-7 TRBD1 TRBV6-5 CASSSRTGTYEQYF TGTGCCAGCAGTTCCAGGACAGGAACCTACGAGCAGTACTTC
few TRBJ2-3 - TRBV9 CASSQGLGSTDTQYF TGTGCCAGCAGCCAAGGGTTGGGGAGCACAGATACGCAGTATTTT
few TRBJ1-2 - TRBV18 CASSPDRTPGYGYTF TGTGCCAGCTCACCAGACCGAACCCCCGGGTATGGCTACACCTTC
- TRBJ1-5 - TRBV4-1 CASSPFRGQPQHF TGCGCCAGCAGCCCCTTCCGAGGACAGCCCCAGCATTTT